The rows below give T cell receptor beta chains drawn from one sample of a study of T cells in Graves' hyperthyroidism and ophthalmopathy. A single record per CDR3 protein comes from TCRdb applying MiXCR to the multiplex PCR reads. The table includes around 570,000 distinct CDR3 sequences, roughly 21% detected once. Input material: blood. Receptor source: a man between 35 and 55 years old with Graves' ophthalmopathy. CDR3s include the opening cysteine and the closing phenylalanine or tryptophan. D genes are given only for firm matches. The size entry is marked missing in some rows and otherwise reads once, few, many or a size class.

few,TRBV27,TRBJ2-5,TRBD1,TGTGCCAGCAGTTTATCGGTGGGACAGACGGGGCCAGGAGCCCAGTACTTC,CASSLSVGQTGPGAQYF
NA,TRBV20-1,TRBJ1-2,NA,TGCAGTGCTTCCAAAGGGTTTTTCGTTTCGAACTATGGCTACACCTTC,CSASKGFFVSNYGYTF
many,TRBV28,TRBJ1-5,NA,TGTGCCAGCAGTTTAACAGGACTTAATCAGCCCCAGCATTTT,CASSLTGLNQPQHF
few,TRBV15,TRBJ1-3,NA,TGTGCCACCAGCAGAGGGCTAGGGGGAGCTGGGAACACCATATATTTT,CATSRGLGGAGNTIYF
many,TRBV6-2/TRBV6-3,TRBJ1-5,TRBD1,TGTGCCAGCAGCTTAACAGGGGGCGTCAATCAGCCCCAGCATTTT,CASSLTGGVNQPQHF
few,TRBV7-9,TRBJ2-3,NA,TGTGCCAGCAGCTTAGAAGGCTATACGCAGTATTTT,CASSLEGYTQYF
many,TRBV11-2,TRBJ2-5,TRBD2,TGTGCCAGCAGCTTTCCGGGTAGCGGGGGGGCAGGGCCTCAAGAGACCCAGTACTTC,CASSFPGSGGAGPQETQYF
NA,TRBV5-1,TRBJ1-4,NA,TGCGCCAGCAGCTTACCGGGGGATGAAAAACTGTTTTTT,CASSLPGDEKLFF
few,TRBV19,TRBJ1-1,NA,TGTGCCAGTAGTATGGGTCCAGGGGAGGCCTCTGAAGCTTTCTTT,CASSMGPGEASEAFF
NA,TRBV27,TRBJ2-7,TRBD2,TGTGCCAGCAGCTACTCCGCCGGGACTAGCGGGGGCCTATCGTACGAGCAGTACTTC,CASSYSAGTSGGLSYEQYF
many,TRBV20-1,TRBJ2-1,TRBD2,TGCAGTGCTAGGAGGTCTAGCGGGGGGAGCCGCAATGAGCAGTTCTTC,CSARRSSGGSRNEQFF
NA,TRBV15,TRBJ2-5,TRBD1,TGTGCCACCAGCGGTACACAGGGGGCGGGGGAGACCCAGTACTTC,CATSGTQGAGETQYF
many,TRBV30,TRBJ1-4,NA,TGTGCCTGGAGTGTGGTAGAAAAACTGTTTTTT,CAWSVVEKLFF
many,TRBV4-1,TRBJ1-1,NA,TGCGCCAGCAGCCAAGAAGCGGGTGGGAGTCTCACTGAAGCTTTCTTT,CASSQEAGGSLTEAFF
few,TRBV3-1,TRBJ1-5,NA,TGTGCCAGCAGCCAGAACCCCGGACTTAACAATCAGCCCCAGCATTTT,CASSQNPGLNNQPQHF
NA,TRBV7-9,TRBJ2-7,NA,TGTGCCAGCAGCTTAGCGAGGGGAGCGGGTACCCCACGGGGGGAGCAGTACTTC,CASSLARGAGTPRGEQYF
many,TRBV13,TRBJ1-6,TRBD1,TGTGCCAGCAGCCCGGGACAGGGAGATTCACCCCTCCACTTT,CASSPGQGDSPLHF
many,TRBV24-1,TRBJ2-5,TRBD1,TGTGCCACCAGTGAAGCCGGGACAGGGGGCAGCGAGACCCAGTACTTC,CATSEAGTGGSETQYF
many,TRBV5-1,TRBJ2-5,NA,TGCGCCAGCAGCTTGGGTCTTGGAGGAGAGACCCAGTACTTC,CASSLGLGGETQYF
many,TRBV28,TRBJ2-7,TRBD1,TGTGCCAGCAATCCCGGGACAGGCGCCTTATCCTACGAGCAGTACTTC,CASNPGTGALSYEQYF
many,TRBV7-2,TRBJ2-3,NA,TGTGCCAGCAGCTTGGTGTCATCTGGCACAGATACGCAGTATTTT,CASSLVSSGTDTQYF
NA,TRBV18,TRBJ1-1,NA,TGTGCCAGCTCACCTACCGCTTCCTCGAGGGGCCCCACTGAAGCTTTCTTT,CASSPTASSRGPTEAFF
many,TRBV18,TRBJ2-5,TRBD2,TGTGCCAGCTCACCCCGACTAGCGGGAGGGAACCAAGAGACCCAGTACTTC,CASSPRLAGGNQETQYF
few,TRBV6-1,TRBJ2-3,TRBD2,TGTGCCAGCAGTGAGAGGGCTAGCGGGGGGCGAGGAGATACGCAGTATTTT,CASSERASGGRGDTQYF
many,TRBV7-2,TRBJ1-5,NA,TGTGCCAGCAGCTTAGCGGGACGCTCCTCCAATCAGCCCCAGCATTTT,CASSLAGRSSNQPQHF
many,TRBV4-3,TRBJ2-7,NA,TGCGCCAGCAGCCAAGGGGGAGGGGGGACAACGACCTACGAGCAGTACTTC,CASSQGGGGTTTYEQYF
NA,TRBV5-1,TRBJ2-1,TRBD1,TGCGCCAGCAGCTTGGATGTCAGGGGGTGGCAGTTCTTC,CASSLDVRGWQFF
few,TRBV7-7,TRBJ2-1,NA,TGTGCTAGCAGCTTAGGGGGAGGGCGGTATGAGCAGTTCTTC,CASSLGGGRYEQFF
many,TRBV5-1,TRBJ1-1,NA,TGCGCCAGCAGCTGGGGATTGACCGGGACAACGAACACTGAAGCTTTCTTT,CASSWGLTGTTNTEAFF
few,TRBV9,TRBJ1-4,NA,TGTGCCAGCAGCGTAGCGGCGCAGGAGCATGAAAAACTGTTTTTT,CASSVAAQEHEKLFF
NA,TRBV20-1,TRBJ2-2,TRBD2,TGCAGTGCTGGGACTAGCGTTAACACCGGGGAGCTGTTTTTT,CSAGTSVNTGELFF
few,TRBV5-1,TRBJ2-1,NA,TGCGCCAGCACCCCGCTAGCGACCTCCTACAATGAGCAGTTCTTC,CASTPLATSYNEQFF
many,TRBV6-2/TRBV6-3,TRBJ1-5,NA,TGTGCCAGCAGGGCACTAGGAGGGGACAATCAGCCCCAGCATTTT,CASRALGGDNQPQHF
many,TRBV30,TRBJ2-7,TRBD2,TGTGCCTGGACACTAGCGGGGAGGAGCGAGCAGTACTTC,CAWTLAGRSEQYF
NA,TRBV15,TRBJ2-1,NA,TGTGCCACCAGCAGAGAGCATGTGCAGTTCTTC,CATSREHVQFF
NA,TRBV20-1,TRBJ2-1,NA,TGCAGTGCTAGAGATATCTCCCGGGCCGACAATGAGCAGTTCTTC,CSARDISRADNEQFF
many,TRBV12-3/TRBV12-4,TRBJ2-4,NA,TGTGCCAGCAGTTCCCAGGACAGTATCTTAGCCAAAAACATTCAGTACTTC,CASSSQDSILAKNIQYF
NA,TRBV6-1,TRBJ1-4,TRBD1,TGTGCCAGCAGGACGGGGACAGGGATAAGTGAAAAACTGTTTTTT,CASRTGTGISEKLFF
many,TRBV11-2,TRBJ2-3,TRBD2,TGTGCCAGCGCCTTAGCGGGGGGGCCAGGAGATACGCAGTATTTT,CASALAGGPGDTQYF
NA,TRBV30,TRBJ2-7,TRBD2,TGTGCCTGGAGTACCTCCTTCGGGACTAGCGCCTCCTACGAGCAGTACTTC,CAWSTSFGTSASYEQYF
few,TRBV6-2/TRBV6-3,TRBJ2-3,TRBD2,TGTGCCAGCAGTAGCCGGGGGGGCGTCACAGATACGCAGTATTTT,CASSSRGGVTDTQYF
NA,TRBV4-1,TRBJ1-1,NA,TGCGCCAGCAGCCAAGCATCAGGGACTGAAGCTTTCTTT,CASSQASGTEAFF
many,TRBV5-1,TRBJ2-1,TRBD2,TGCGCCAGCAGCTTGGTTGCTAGCGGGAGGGCCTGGTCCTACAATGAGCAGTTCTTC,CASSLVASGRAWSYNEQFF
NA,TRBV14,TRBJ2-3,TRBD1,TGTGCCAGCAGCCAAGGGAACAGGGGGACGCAGTATTTT,CASSQGNRGTQYF
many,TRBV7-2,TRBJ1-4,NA,TGTGCCAGCAGCTCGCAGGGGACGGAAAAACTGTTTTTT,CASSSQGTEKLFF
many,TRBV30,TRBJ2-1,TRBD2,TGTGCCTTGACTAGCGGCAGTGGTAATGAGCAGTTCTTC,CALTSGSGNEQFF
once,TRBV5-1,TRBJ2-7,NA,TGCGCCAGCAGCTATGTCTTTGGGCACGAGCAGTACTTC,CASSYVFGHEQYF
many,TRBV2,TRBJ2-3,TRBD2,TGTGCCAGCAGTATACTAGCGGGAGCCGCAGATACGCAGTATTTT,CASSILAGAADTQYF
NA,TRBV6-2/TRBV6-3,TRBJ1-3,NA,TGTGCCAGCAGTTACTTGGGGGGCGCCGGAAACACCATATATTTT,CASSYLGGAGNTIYF
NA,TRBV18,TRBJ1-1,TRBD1,TGTGCCAGCTCACCACTCGGACAGGGGGCGGGTAACACTGAAGCTTTCTTT,CASSPLGQGAGNTEAFF
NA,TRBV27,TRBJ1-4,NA,TGTGCCAGCAGCGGAGCTAATGAAAAACTGTTTTTT,CASSGANEKLFF
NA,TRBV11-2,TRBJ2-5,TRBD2,TGTGCCAGCGGATACCCCCCTACCGGGACTAGCGGGAAAGAGACCCAGTACTTC,CASGYPPTGTSGKETQYF
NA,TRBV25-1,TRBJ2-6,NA,TGTGCCAGCACCAGGACGCAGGGGTCTGGGGCCAACGTCCTGACTTTC,CASTRTQGSGANVLTF